The table lists the clone carrying this T cell receptor (beta chain) with a count of one. This sample was included in a study of blood T cell repertoires in COVID-19. Per the original methods: Amplifying reference gene primers gave estimates of nucleated cell counts. Only in-frame clones appear in the TCRdb table, and some are missing; sequencing was by immunoSEQ multiplex PCR. V, J and clone size reflect that table, while D and trimming were determined from the DNA. The sample holds about 220,000 clones, 80% to 85% seen once. The CDR3 has 15 amino acids. Germline CDR1 reads MGHRA; CDR2 reads YSYEKL. V was clipped by 4 bases and J by 5 bases; unmatched bases: 9.

What was sequenced was peripheral blood. The gene calls are TRBV4-1 and TRBJ1-2, with 8 bases that match TRBD1. This clonotype was sampled from a man aged 30 to 39 with active or convalescent COVID-19. CDR3 bases: TGCGCCAGCAGCCGAGGACAGGGAGGGCAATATGGCTACACCTTC. Protein sequence: CASSRGQGGQYGYTF.